This T cell receptor (beta chain) derives from a study of radiotherapy plus CTLA-4 blockade in lung cancer. Assay: immunoSEQ multiplex PCR; the TCRdb copy retains only in-frame clones and omits some. Here the sample spans about 77,000 clones, 74% being singletons. Focal radiation was given together with CTLA-4 blockade (ipilimumab) to patients with chemo-refractory metastatic non-small-cell lung cancer. Study-wide points: Once radiotherapy plus ipilimumab had been given, TCR clones derived from tumor expanded in blood. Reportedly, early blood T cell clone dynamics best predicted response, with interferon-beta.

On this clone itself: The antigen remains unidentified.

The V gene's germline CDR1 is LGHNA and CDR2 YSLEER. V gave up 9 bases and J gave up 3 bases, with 15 bases separating them. The CDR3 sequence is 13 residues long. This receptor was obtained from a human donor with non-small cell lung cancer whose response to radiotherapy plus ipilimumab could not be evaluated. This chain connects TRBV4-3 to TRBJ2-7; D is possibly TRBD1 (8 bases). The sequences come from peripheral blood, collected from a patient treated with radiotherapy plus ipilimumab. CDR3 protein: CASSDREGYEQYF. CDR3 DNA: TGCGCCAGTTCGGACAGGGAGGGCTACGAGCAGTACTTC.